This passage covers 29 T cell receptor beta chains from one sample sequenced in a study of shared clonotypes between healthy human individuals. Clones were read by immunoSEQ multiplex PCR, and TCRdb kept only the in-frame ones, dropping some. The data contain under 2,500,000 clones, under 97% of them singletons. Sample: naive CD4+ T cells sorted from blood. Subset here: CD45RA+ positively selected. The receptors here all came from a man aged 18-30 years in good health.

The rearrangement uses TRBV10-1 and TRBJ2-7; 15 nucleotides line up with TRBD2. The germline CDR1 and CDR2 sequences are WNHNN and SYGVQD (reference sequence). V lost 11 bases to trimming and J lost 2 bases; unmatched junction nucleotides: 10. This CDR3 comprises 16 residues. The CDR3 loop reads CAGDGTSGRKTYEQYF. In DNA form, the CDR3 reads TGCGCCGGAGACGGGACTAGCGGGAGGAAAACCTACGAGCAGTACTTC.

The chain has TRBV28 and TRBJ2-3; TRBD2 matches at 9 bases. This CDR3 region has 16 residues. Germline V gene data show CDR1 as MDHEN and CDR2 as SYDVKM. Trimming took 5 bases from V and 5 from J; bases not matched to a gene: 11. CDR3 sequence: CASSRAGGPNGDTQYF. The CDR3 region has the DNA TGTGCCAGCAGTCGGGCGGGGGGGCCGAACGGAGATACGCAGTATTTT.

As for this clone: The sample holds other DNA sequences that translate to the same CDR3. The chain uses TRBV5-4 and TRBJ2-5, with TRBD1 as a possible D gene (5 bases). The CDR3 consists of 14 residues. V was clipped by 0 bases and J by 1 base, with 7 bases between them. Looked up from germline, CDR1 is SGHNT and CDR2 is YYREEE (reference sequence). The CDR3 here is CASSLGQGQETQYF. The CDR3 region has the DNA TGTGCCAGCAGCTTGGGGCAGGGCCAAGAGACCCAGTACTTC.

The CDR3: CASSRTSGREYEQYF. The CDR3 DNA sequence: TGTGCCAGCAGCCGGACTAGCGGGAGGGAGTACGAGCAGTACTTC. The V gene is TRBV11-2, the J gene TRBJ2-7; 15 positions match TRBD2. V lost 5 bases, J lost 4 bases, and 3 bases stayed unmatched. Looked up from germline, CDR1 is SGHAT and CDR2 is FQNNGV. This CDR3 spans 15 amino acids.

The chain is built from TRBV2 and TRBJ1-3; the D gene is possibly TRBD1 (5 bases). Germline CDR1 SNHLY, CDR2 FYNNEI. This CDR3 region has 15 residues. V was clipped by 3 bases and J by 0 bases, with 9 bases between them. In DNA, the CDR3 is TGTGCCAGCAGTGAGGGGGTCCTCTCTGGAAACACCATATATTTT. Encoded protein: CASSEGVLSGNTIYF.

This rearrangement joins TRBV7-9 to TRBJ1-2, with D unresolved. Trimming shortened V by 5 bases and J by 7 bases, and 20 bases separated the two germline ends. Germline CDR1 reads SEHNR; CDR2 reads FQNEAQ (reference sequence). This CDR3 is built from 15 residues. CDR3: CASSPSLYISSGYTF. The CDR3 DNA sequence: TGTGCCAGCAGCCCCTCTCTATATATCTCGAGTGGCTACACCTTC.

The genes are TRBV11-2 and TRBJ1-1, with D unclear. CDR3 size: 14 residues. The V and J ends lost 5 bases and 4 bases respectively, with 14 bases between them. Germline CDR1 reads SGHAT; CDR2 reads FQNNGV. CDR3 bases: TGTGCCAGCAGCCAACGCTCTGCAAGCACTGAAGCTTTCTTT. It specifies CASSQRSASTEAFF.

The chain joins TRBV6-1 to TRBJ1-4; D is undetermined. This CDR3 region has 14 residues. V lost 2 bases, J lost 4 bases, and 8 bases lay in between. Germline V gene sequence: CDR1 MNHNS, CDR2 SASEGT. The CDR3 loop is CASSELGVNEKLFF. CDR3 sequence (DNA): TGTGCCAGCAGTGAACTCGGGGTTAATGAAAAACTGTTTTTT.

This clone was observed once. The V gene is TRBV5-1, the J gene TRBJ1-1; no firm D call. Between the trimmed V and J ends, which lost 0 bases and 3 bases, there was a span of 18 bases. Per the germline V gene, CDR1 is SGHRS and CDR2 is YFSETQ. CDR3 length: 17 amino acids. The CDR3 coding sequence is TGCGCCAGCAGCTTGGTGGCGGACCCTAGTTGGGACACTGAAGCTTTCTTT. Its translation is CASSLVADPSWDTEAFF.

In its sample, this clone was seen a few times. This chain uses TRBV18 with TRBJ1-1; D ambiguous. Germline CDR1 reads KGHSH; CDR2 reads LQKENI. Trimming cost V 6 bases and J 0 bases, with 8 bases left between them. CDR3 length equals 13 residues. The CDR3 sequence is CASSEEMNTEAFF. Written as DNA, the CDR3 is TGTGCCAGCTCCGAGGAAATGAACACTGAAGCTTTCTTT.

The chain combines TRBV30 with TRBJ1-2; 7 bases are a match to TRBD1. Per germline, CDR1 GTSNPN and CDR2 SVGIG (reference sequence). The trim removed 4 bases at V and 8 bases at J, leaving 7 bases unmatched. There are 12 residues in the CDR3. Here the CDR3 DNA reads TGTGCCTGGACCCAGGGGGGGCACGGCTACACCTTC. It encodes CAWTQGGHGYTF.

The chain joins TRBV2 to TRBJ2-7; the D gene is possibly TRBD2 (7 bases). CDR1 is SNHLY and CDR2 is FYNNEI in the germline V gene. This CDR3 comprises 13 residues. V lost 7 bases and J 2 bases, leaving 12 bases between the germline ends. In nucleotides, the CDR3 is TGTGCCAGCACCGGGGGGCTAACCTACGAGCAGTACTTC. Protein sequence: CASTGGLTYEQYF.

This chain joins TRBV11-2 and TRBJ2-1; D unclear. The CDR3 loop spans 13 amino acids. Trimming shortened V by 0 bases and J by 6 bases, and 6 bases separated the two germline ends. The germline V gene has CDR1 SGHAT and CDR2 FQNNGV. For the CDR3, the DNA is TGTGCCAGCAGCTTAGATCTAATCAATGAGCAGTTCTTC. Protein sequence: CASSLDLINEQFF.

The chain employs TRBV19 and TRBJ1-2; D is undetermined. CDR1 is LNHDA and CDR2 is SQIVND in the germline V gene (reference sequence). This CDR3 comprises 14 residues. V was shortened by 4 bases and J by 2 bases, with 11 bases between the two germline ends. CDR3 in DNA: TGTGCCAGTAGTAGCCTAGGGATCAACTATGGCTACACCTTC. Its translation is CASSSLGINYGYTF. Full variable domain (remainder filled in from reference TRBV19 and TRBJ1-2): DGGITQSPKYLFRKEGQNVTLSCEQNLNHDAMYWYRQDPGQGLRLIYYSQIVNDFQKGDIAEGYSVSREKKESFPLTVTSAQKNPTAFYLCASSSLGINYGYTFGSGTRLTVV.

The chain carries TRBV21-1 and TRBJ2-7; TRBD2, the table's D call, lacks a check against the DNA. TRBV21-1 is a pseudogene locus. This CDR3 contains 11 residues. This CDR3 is CPITSYYEQYF. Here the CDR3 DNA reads TGTCCCATAACTAGTTACTACGAGCAGTACTTC.

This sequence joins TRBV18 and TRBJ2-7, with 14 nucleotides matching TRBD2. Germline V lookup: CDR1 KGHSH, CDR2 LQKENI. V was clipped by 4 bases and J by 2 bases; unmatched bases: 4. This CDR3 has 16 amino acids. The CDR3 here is CASSRTSGGPAYEQYF. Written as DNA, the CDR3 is TGTGCCAGCTCACGGACTAGCGGGGGGCCGGCCTACGAGCAGTACTTC.

The chain's CDR3 is CASTQQGLSTDTQYF. The CDR3 bases are TGCGCCAGCACCCAACAGGGACTAAGCACAGATACGCAGTATTTT. The chain links TRBV5-1 to TRBJ2-3; TRBD2 is a possible D gene (7 bases). This CDR3 contains 15 residues. Trimming took off 6 bases at V and 0 bases at J, with 14 bases between the two ends. Per the germline V gene, CDR1 is SGHRS and CDR2 is YFSETQ. The full variable domain, completed using reference TRBV5-1 and TRBJ2-3, is KAGVTQTPRYLIKTRGQQVTLSCSPISGHRSVSWYQQTPGQGLQFLFEYFSETQRNKGNFPGRFSGRQFSNSRSEMNVSTLELGDSALYLCASTQQGLSTDTQYFGPGTRLTVL.

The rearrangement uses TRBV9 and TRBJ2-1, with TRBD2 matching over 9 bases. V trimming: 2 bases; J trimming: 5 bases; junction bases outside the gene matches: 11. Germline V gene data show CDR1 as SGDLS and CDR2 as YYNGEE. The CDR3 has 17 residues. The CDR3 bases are TGTGCCAGCAGCGTTAGTGGCCTAGCGGGATCCAACAATGAGCAGTTCTTC. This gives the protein CASSVSGLAGSNNEQFF. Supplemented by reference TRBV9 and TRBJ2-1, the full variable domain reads DSGVTQTPKHLITATGQRVTLRCSPRSGDLSVYWYQQSLDQGLQFLIQYYNGEERAKGNILERFSAQQFPDLHSELNLSSLELGDSALYFCASSVSGLAGSNNEQFFGPGTRLTVL.

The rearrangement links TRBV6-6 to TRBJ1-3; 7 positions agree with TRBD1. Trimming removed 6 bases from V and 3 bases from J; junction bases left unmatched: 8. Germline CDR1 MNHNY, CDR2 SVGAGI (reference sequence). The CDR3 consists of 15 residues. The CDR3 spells CASSDWDRYGNTIYF. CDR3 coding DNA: TGTGCCAGCAGCGACTGGGACAGATATGGAAACACCATATATTTT.

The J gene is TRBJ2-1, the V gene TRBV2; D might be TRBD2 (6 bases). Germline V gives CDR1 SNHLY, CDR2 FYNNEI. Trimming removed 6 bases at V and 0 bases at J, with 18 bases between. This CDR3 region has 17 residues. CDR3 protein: CASSDLLALSSYNEQFF. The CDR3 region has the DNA TGTGCCAGCAGCGACCTACTAGCTCTGAGCTCCTACAATGAGCAGTTCTTC.

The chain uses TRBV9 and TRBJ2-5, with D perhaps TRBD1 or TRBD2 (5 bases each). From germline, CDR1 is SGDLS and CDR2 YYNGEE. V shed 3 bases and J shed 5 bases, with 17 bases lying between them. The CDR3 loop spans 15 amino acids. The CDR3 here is CASSATGTPKETQYF. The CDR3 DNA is TGTGCCAGCAGCGCGACCGGGACCCCGAAGGAGACCCAGTACTTC.

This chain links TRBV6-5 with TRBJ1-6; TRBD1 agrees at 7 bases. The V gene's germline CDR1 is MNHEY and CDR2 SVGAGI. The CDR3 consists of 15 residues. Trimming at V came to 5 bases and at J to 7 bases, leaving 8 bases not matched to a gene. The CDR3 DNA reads TGTGCCAGCAGTCGGGACAGCGGACGGAATTCACCCCTCCACTTT. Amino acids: CASSRDSGRNSPLHF.

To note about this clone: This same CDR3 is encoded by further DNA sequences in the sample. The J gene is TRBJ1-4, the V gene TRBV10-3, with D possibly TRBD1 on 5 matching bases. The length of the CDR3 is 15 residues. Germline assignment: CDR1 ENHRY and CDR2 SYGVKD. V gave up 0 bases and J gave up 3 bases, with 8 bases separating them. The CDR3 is CAISESGGSNEKLFF. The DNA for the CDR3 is TGTGCCATCAGTGAGTCGGGGGGATCTAATGAAAAACTGTTTTTT.

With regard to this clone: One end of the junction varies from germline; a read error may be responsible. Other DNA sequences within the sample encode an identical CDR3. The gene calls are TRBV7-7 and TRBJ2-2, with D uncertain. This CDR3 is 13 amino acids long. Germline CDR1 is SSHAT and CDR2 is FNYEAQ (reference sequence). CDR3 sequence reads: CASSFGITGELFF. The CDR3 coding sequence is TGTGCTAGCAGCTTTGGGATCACCGGGGAGCTGTTTTTT. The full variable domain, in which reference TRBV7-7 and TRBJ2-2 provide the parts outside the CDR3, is GAGVSQSPRYKVTKRGQDVTLRCDPISSHATLYWYQQALGQGPEFLTYFNYEAQPDKSGLPSDRFSAERPEGSISTLTIQRTEQRDSAMYRCASSFGITGELFFGEGSRLTVL.

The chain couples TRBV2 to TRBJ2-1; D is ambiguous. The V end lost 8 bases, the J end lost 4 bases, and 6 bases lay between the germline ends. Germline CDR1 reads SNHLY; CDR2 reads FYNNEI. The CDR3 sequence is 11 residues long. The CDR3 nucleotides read TGTGCCAGCGTTAGGTACAATGAGCAGTTCTTC. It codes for CASVRYNEQFF.

CDR3 loop: CASSLGQGVGNTEAFF. In DNA form, the CDR3 reads TGCGCCAGCAGCTTGGGACAGGGCGTGGGGAACACTGAAGCTTTCTTT. The chain has TRBV5-1 and TRBJ1-1; 7 bases agree with TRBD1. Germline-derived CDR1 and CDR2 are SGHRS and YFSETQ. Unmatched junction bases numbered 6, after V lost 0 bases and J lost 1 base. The CDR3 is made up of 16 amino acids.

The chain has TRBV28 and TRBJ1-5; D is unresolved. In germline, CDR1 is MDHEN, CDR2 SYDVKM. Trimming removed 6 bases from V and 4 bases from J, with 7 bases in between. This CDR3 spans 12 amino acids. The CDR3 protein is CASRLINQPQHF. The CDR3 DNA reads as TGTGCCAGCAGACTAATAAATCAGCCCCAGCATTTT. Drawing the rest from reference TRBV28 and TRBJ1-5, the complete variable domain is DVKVTQSSRYLVKRTGEKVFLECVQDMDHENMFWYRQDPGLGLRLIYFSYDVKMKEKGDIPEGYSVSREKKERFSLILESASTNQTSMYLCASRLINQPQHFGDGTRLSIL.

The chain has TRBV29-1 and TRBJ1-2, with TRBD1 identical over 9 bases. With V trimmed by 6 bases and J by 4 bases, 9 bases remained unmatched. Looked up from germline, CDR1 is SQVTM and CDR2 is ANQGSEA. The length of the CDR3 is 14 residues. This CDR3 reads CSVSPTGGSYGYTF. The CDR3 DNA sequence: TGCAGCGTCTCTCCGACAGGGGGTTCCTATGGCTACACCTTC. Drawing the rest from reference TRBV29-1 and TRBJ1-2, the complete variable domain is SAVISQKPSRDICQRGTSLTIQCQVDSQVTMMFWYRQQPGQSLTLIATANQGSEATYESGFVIDKFPISRPNLTFSTLTVSNMSPEDSSIYLCSVSPTGGSYGYTFGSGTRLTVV.

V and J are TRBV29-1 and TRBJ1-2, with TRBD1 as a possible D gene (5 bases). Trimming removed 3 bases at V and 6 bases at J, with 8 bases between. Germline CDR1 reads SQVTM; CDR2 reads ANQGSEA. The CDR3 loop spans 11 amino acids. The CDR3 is CSVDGGDGYTF. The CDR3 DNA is TGCAGCGTTGATGGAGGGGATGGCTACACCTTC.